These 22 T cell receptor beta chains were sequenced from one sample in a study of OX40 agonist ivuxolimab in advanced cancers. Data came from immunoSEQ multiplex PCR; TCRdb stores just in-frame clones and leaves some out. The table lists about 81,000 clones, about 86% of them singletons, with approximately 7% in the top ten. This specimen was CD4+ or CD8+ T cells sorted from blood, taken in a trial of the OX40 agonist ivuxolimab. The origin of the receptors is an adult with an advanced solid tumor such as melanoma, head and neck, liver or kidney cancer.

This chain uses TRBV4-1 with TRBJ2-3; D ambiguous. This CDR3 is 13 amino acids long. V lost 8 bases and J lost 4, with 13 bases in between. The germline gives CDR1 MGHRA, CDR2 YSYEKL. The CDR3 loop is CASSLRASDTQYF. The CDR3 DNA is TGCGCCAGCTCCCTTAGGGCCTCAGATACGCAGTATTTT.

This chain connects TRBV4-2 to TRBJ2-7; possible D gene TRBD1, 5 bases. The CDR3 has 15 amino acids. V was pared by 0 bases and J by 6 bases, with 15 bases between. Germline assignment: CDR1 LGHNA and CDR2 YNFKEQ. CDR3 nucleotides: TGTGCCAGCAGCCAAGATCTAAGGGGTAGAGGCGAGCAGTACTTC. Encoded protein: CASSQDLRGRGEQYF.

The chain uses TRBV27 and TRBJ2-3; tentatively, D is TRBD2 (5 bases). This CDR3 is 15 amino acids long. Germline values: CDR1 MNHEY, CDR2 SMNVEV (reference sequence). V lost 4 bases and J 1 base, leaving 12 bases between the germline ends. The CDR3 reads CASSSQLRGTDTQYF. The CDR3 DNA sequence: TGTGCCAGCAGTTCCCAATTGCGGGGCACAGATACGCAGTATTTT.

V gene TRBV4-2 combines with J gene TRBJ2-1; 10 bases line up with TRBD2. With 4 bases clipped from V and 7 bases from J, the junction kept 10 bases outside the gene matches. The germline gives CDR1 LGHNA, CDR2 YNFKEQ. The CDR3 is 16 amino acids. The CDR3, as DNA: TGTGCCAGCAGCCGGACCGCTAGCGGGAGTATGAATGAGCAGTTCTTC. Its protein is CASSRTASGSMNEQFF.

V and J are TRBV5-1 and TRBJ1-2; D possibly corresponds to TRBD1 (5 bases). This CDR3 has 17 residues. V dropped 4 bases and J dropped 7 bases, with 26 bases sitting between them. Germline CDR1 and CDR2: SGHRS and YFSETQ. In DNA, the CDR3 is TGCGCCAGCAGCCCCGGGTCTCGGGGGGGATCGCTACGTGGCTACACCTTC. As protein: CASSPGSRGGSLRGYTF.

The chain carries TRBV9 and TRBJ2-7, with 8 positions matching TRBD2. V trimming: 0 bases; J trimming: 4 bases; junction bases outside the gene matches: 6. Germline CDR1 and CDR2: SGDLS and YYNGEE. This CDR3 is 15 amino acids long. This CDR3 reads CASSVDRTGGYEQYF. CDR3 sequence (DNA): TGTGCCAGCAGCGTAGACCGGACGGGGGGGTACGAGCAGTACTTC.

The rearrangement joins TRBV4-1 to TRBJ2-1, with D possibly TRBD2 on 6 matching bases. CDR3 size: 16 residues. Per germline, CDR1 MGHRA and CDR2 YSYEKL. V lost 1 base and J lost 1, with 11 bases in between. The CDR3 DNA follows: TGCGCCAGCAGCCAAGCTCGGGGGACTTCCTACAATGAGCAGTTCTTC. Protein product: CASSQARGTSYNEQFF.

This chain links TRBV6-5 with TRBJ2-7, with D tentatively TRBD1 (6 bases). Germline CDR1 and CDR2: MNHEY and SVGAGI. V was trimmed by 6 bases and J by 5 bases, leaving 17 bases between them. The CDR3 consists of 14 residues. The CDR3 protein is CASSYVRGSDEQYF. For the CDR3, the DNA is TGTGCCAGCAGCTACGTCAGGGGATCGGACGAGCAGTACTTC.

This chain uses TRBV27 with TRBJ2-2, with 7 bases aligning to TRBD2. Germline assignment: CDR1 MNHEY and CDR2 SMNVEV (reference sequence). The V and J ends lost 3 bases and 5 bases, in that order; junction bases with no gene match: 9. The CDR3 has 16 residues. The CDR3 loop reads CASSLVGGLRTGELFF. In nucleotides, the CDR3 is TGTGCCAGCAGTTTGGTGGGAGGGTTACGAACCGGGGAGCTGTTTTTT.

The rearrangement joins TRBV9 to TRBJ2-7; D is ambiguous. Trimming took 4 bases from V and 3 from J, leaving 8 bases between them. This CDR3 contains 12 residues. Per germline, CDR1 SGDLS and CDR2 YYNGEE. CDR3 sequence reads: CASSPGGYEQYF. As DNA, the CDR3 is TGTGCCAGCAGCCCCGGCGGCTACGAGCAGTACTTC.

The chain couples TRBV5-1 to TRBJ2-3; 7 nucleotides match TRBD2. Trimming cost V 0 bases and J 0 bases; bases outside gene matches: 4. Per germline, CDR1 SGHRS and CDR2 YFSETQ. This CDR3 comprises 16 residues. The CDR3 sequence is CASSLVGGGSTDTQYF. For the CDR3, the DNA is TGCGCCAGCAGCTTGGTGGGCGGGGGTAGCACAGATACGCAGTATTTT.

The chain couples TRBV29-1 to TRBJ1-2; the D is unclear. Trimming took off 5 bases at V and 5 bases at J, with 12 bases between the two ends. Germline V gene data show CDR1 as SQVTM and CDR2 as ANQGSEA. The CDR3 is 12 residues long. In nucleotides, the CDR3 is TGCAGCGTTAGGACGGGAAGTTATGGCTACACCTTC. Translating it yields CSVRTGSYGYTF.

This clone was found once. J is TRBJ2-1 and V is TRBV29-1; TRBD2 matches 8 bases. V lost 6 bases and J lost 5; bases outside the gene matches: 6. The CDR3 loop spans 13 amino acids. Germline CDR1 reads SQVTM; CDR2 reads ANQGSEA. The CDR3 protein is CSVERENHNEQFF. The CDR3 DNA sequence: TGCAGCGTAGAGCGGGAGAACCACAATGAGCAGTTCTTC.

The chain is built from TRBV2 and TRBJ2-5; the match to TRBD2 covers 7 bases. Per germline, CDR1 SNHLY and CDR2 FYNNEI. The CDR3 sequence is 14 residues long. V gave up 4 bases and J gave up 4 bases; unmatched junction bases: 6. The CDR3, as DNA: TGTGCCAGCAGTGGGGGGAGGGACCTAGAGACCCAGTACTTC. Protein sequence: CASSGGRDLETQYF.

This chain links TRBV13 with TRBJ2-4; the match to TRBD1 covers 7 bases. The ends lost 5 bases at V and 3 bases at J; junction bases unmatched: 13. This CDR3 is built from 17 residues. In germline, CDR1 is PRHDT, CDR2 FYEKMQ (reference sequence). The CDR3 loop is CASSLQQGLWGKNIQYF. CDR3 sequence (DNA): TGTGCCAGCAGCCTACAACAGGGGCTTTGGGGCAAAAACATTCAGTACTTC.

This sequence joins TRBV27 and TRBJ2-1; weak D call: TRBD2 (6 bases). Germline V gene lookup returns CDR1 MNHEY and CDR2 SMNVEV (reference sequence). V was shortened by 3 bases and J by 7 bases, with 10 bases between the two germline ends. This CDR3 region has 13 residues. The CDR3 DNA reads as TGTGCCAGCAGTTTGTGGGAGGAGAATGAGCAGTTCTTC. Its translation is CASSLWEENEQFF.

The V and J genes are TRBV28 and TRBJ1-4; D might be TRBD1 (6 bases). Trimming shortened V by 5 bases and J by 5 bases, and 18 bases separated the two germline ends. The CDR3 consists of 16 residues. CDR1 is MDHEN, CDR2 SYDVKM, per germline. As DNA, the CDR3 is TGTGCCAGCAGTCCCCCGGGGAGGGGGTGGAATGAAAAACTGTTTTTT. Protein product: CASSPPGRGWNEKLFF.

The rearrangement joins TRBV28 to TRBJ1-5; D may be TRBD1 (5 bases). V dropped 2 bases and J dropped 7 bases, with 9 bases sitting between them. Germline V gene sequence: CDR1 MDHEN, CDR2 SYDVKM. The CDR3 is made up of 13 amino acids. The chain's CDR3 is CASSLGGKQPQHF. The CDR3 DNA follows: TGTGCCAGCAGTTTAGGGGGTAAACAGCCCCAGCATTTT. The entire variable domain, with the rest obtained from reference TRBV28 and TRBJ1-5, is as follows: DVKVTQSSRYLVKRTGEKVFLECVQDMDHENMFWYRQDPGLGLRLIYFSYDVKMKEKGDIPEGYSVSREKKERFSLILESASTNQTSMYLCASSLGGKQPQHFGDGTRLSIL.

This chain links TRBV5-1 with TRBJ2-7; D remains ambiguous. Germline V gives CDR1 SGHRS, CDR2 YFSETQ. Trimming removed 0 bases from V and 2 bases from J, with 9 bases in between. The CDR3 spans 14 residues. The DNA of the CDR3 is TGCGCCAGCAGCTTGGCCGCCCCTACCTACGAGCAGTACGTC. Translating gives CASSLAAPTYEQYV.

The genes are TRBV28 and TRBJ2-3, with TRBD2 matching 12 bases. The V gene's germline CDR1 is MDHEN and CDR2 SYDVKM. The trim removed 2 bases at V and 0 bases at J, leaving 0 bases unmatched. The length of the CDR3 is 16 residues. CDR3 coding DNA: TGTGCCAGCAGTTTAACTAGCGGGGGGAGCACAGATACGCAGTATTTT. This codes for CASSLTSGGSTDTQYF.

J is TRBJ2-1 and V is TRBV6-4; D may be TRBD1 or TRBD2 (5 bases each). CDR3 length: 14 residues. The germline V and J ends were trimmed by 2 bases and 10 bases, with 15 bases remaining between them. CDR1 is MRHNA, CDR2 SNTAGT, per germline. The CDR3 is CASSDEWGIGEQFF. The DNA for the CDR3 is TGTGCCAGCAGTGACGAATGGGGGATCGGAGAGCAGTTCTTC.

The CDR3 here is CASTPRLPSGGTDTQYF. CDR3 DNA sequence: TGTGCCAGCACCCCCCGGCTCCCTAGCGGGGGCACAGATACGCAGTATTTT. The chain links TRBV27 to TRBJ2-3, with 9 bases matching TRBD2. The CDR3 is made up of 17 amino acids. Germline lookup yields CDR1 MNHEY and CDR2 SMNVEV (reference sequence). V lost 7 bases, J lost 1 base, and 12 bases stayed unmatched.